This TCR beta chain was sequenced for a study of CD4 T cells in relation to SARS-CoV-2 and coronaviruses. Study-wide background: Crossreactive spike epitopes shared across donors were mapped to their HLA restriction.

Measured with immunoSEQ multiplex PCR; TCRdb has only the in-frame clones, and not every one. The table lists around 23,000 clones, around 67% of them singletons. CDR1 MRHNA and CDR2 SNTAGT come from the germline V gene. The J segment lost 0 bases and the V segment lost 4 bases, leaving 12 bases of the junction unmatched. CDR3 length equals 19 residues. As to this clone: The antigen is undetermined.

CD4+ T cells from unexposed donors were obtained before the COVID-19 pandemic (2011-2018). The cells were cultured for less than twelve days before CD4+ T cells were isolated. This chain links TRBV6-4 with TRBJ1-5; 10 bases map to TRBD1. Sample: CD4+ T cells from PBMCs, cultured in vitro. This receptor was obtained from a human donor in good health. Here the CDR3 DNA reads TGTGCCAGCAGTGGCCTCCGGGACAGGGGTCCGTATAGCAATCAGCCCCAGCATTTT. It yields the protein CASSGLRDRGPYSNQPQHF.